The 19 T cell receptor beta chains given below trace back to one sample, sequenced in a study of technical replicates of blood from a handful of donors (dated by TCRdb to 2016 to 2017). Library preparation employed the immunoSEQ multiplex PCR assay. Imported from immuneACCESS, the table was reduced by TCRdb to in-frame sequences with V and J called. These copies leave out some clones; in studies compared against another copy, an unresolved V gene accounts for under half, and the cause of the remainder is not known. This sample gives tens of thousands of clones in total; 92% of them show up just once. Around 0.3% of the sample rests with the top ten. Sequenced sample: T cells isolated from PBMCs. The receptors originated from a human donor in good health.

The chain carries TRBV11-3 and TRBJ2-5, with D possibly matching TRBD2 (6 bases). The ends were cut back, 1 base at V and 2 bases at J, with 8 bases in the middle. The CDR3 is 14 residues long. The germline V gene encodes CDR1 SGHNT and CDR2 YENEEA. Written as DNA, the CDR3 is TGTGCCAGCAGCTTAGGGAGGGGACAAGAGACCCAGTACTTC. Translating gives CASSLGRGQETQYF.

This chain links TRBV5-6 with TRBJ2-2; D is perhaps TRBD1 (5 bases). V lost 0 bases and J lost 7, with 10 bases in between. Germline values: CDR1 SGHDT, CDR2 YYEEEE. CDR3 length: 14 amino acids. The CDR3 reads CASSLVDTGGELFF. The CDR3 DNA reads TGTGCCAGCAGCTTGGTGGATACAGGCGGGGAGCTGTTTTTT. Based on the CDR3 plus reference TRBV5-6 and TRBJ2-2, the full variable domain is DAGVTQSPTHLIKTRGQQVTLRCSPKSGHDTVSWYQQALGQGPQFIFQYYEEEERQRGNFPDRFSGHQFPNYSSELNVNALLLGDSALYLCASSLVDTGGELFFGEGSRLTVL.

The rearrangement joins TRBV5-8 to TRBJ1-4, with unresolved D. The germline CDR1 and CDR2 sequences are SGHTS and YDEGEE. The CDR3 totals 12 residues. V lost 4 bases, J lost 13 bases, and 14 bases lay in between. The CDR3 here is CASSPRREVLFF. CDR3 nucleotides: TGTGCCAGCAGCCCAAGGAGGGAGGTACTGTTTTTT.

V is TRBV18 and J is TRBJ2-5; 8 nucleotides align to TRBD2. CDR1 KGHSH and CDR2 LQKENI come from the germline V gene. The ends lost 4 bases at V and 3 bases at J; junction bases unmatched: 10. This CDR3 is built from 16 residues. CDR3: CASSHNGGRSEETQYF. The CDR3 DNA follows: TGTGCCAGCTCACATAACGGCGGGAGGTCGGAAGAGACCCAGTACTTC.

Only one count was recorded for this clone. CDR3 residues: CASSLGNLEGEQYF. In DNA, the CDR3 is TGCGCCAGCAGCCTGGGGAACCTCGAGGGCGAGCAGTACTTC. The rearrangement joins TRBV5-1 to TRBJ2-7; D is possibly TRBD2 (5 bases). Trimming shortened V by 4 bases and J by 6 bases, and 17 bases separated the two germline ends. The CDR3 has 14 residues. Germline CDR1 reads SGHRS; CDR2 reads YFSETQ.

The chain couples TRBV15 to TRBJ2-1, with 7 bases that match TRBD1. The germline CDR1 and CDR2 sequences are LNHNV and YYDKDF (reference sequence). CDR3 length: 16 amino acids. The V segment lost 3 bases and the J segment 2 bases; nucleotides outside the gene matches: 7. CDR3: CATSSDPGQPYNEQFF. CDR3 DNA sequence: TGTGCCACCAGCAGTGATCCGGGACAGCCCTACAATGAGCAGTTCTTC.

V usage is TRBV28 and J usage is TRBJ2-7; 12 bases map to TRBD2. CDR1 MDHEN and CDR2 SYDVKM come from the germline V gene. The V gene end was trimmed by 5 bases and the J gene end by 4 bases; junction bases not matched to a gene: 9. CDR3 length: 16 amino acids. CDR3 residues: CASSLPGLAGRYEQYF. CDR3 DNA: TGTGCCAGCAGTCTTCCCGGACTAGCGGGACGATACGAGCAGTACTTC.

This rearrangement joins TRBV4-1 to TRBJ2-3; the match to TRBD2 covers 10 bases. Germline loops: CDR1 MGHRA, CDR2 YSYEKL. The CDR3 length is 14 residues. Germline trimming cut 0 bases from V and 12 bases from J; bases unmatched to any gene: 6. The CDR3 nucleotides read TGCGCCAGCAGCCAAGATCCTAGCGGGAGTCTTCAGTATTTT. This encodes CASSQDPSGSLQYF.

This chain joins TRBV27 and TRBJ2-7; a possible D gene is TRBD2 (6 bases). The CDR3 is made up of 12 amino acids. Trimming pared 4 bases from V and 5 bases from J, leaving 9 bases between. Germline V gene sequence: CDR1 MNHEY, CDR2 SMNVEV (reference sequence). The CDR3 DNA reads as TGTGCCAGCAGTTCCTGGGGGGACGAGCAGTACTTC. Translating it yields CASSSWGDEQYF.

This chain connects TRBV2 to TRBJ2-3; no definite D call. Trimming stripped 9 bases from V and 0 bases from J, with 28 bases between. CDR1 is SNHLY and CDR2 is FYNNEI in the germline V gene. The CDR3 extends over 19 amino acids. The CDR3 DNA is TGTGCCAGAAGGCAGAACCCGTACAGCTCAACGTCTAGCACAGATACGCAGTATTTT. Translation: CARRQNPYSSTSSTDTQYF. The full variable domain, with the rest looked up from reference TRBV2 and TRBJ2-3, is EPEVTQTPSHQVTQMGQEVILRCVPISNHLYFYWYRQILGQKVEFLVSFYNNEISEKSEIFDDQFSVERPDGSNFTLKIRSTKLEDSAMYFCARRQNPYSSTSSTDTQYFGPGTRLTVL.

This clone appeared a few times. The rearrangement joins TRBV28 to TRBJ1-5; perhaps TRBD1 as D (5 bases). Between the trimmed V and J ends, which lost 4 bases and 4 bases, there was a span of 11 bases. Per germline, CDR1 MDHEN and CDR2 SYDVKM. The CDR3 has 14 residues. The CDR3 coding sequence is TGTGCCAGCAGTTCAACGTCAGGGAATCAGCCCCAGCATTTT. This translates into CASSSTSGNQPQHF.

The V call is TRBV7-8, the J call TRBJ1-5; D gene ambiguous. The CDR3 is made up of 13 amino acids. Germline V gene data show CDR1 as SGHVS and CDR2 as FQNEAQ. The V and J ends lost 5 bases and 9 bases respectively, with 14 bases between them. In DNA form, the CDR3 reads TGTGCCAGCAGCCCACAACGCCCCTCGCCCCAGCATTTT. Translating it yields CASSPQRPSPQHF.

The V gene is TRBV5-1, the J gene TRBJ1-2; D remains ambiguous. The V end lost 4 bases, the J end lost 5 bases, and 15 bases lay between the germline ends. Per the germline V gene, CDR1 is SGHRS and CDR2 is YFSETQ. This CDR3 is 14 amino acids long. DNA of the CDR3: TGCGCCAGCAGCCTGGACCTAACGGGGTATGGCTACACCTTC. This codes for CASSLDLTGYGYTF.

V gene TRBV28 combines with J gene TRBJ2-5; weak D call: TRBD2 (5 bases). The CDR3 runs to 15 residues. CDR1 MDHEN and CDR2 SYDVKM come from the germline V gene. V dropped 8 bases and J dropped 4 bases, with 20 bases sitting between them. The CDR3 nucleotides read TGTGCCAGCCGGACTTCTTTCGGGGAGAGAGAGACCCAGTACTTC. Its protein is CASRTSFGERETQYF.

This clone is a singleton in its sample. The V gene is TRBV28, the J gene TRBJ2-4; tentatively, D is TRBD2 (5 bases). CDR3 size: 13 residues. CDR1 is MDHEN, CDR2 SYDVKM, per germline. With 8 bases removed from V and 2 bases from J, the gap between germline ends came to 10 bases. The CDR3 region has the DNA TGTGCCAGCCATGGGAGACCCAAAAACATTCAGTACTTC. Amino acid sequence: CASHGRPKNIQYF.

As for this clone: An end of the junction differs from the germline gene, which may be a read error. The chain carries TRBV7-7 and TRBJ2-2; TRBD2 is a possible D gene (6 bases). The CDR3 runs 14 residues. Per the germline V gene, CDR1 is SSHAT and CDR2 is FNYEAQ (reference sequence). CDR3 sequence reads: CASSLEGNTGELFF. Here the CDR3 DNA reads TGTGCTAGCAGCTTGGAGGGGAACACCGGGGAGCTGTTTTTT.

The chain uses TRBV7-9 and TRBJ1-1; a possible D gene is TRBD1 (5 bases). The CDR3 consists of 13 residues. Trimming removed 3 bases at V and 6 bases at J, with 11 bases between. Germline lookup yields CDR1 SEHNR and CDR2 FQNEAQ (reference sequence). The CDR3, as DNA: TGTGCCAGCAGCTTTGGGGGGATCTCTGAAGCTTTCTTT. It yields the protein CASSFGGISEAFF.

The CDR3, as DNA: TGCGCCAGCAGCTTATTGCGGGATAATGAGCAGTTCTTC. Amino acids: CASSLLRDNEQFF. This sequence joins TRBV5-1 and TRBJ2-1, with a weak D call TRBD2 (6 bases). This CDR3 comprises 13 residues. V was cut by 2 bases and J by 7 bases, with 10 bases left in between. Looked up from germline, CDR1 is SGHRS and CDR2 is YFSETQ.

The chain carries TRBV5-4 and TRBJ1-1; D unclear. V was clipped by 2 bases and J by 2 bases, with 7 bases between them. Looked up from germline, CDR1 is SGHNT and CDR2 is YYREEE (reference sequence). The CDR3 has 13 residues. The CDR3 sequence is CASSFQINTEAFF. Written as DNA, the CDR3 is TGTGCCAGCAGCTTCCAGATAAACACTGAAGCTTTCTTT.